A single sample gave rise to the 30 T cell receptor beta chains below, sequenced in a study of T cells after yellow fever vaccination. MiXCR, run by TCRdb on the 5' RACE reads, gives a single entry per CDR3 protein. Of 320,000 or so distinct CDR3 sequences detected, roughly 8.6% appear once; the ten largest clones hold about 16%. Sequenced material: PBMCs, taken 35 to 50 days after the first yellow fever vaccination. The receptors stem from a man aged 18 to 29 who received the YFV17D yellow fever vaccine.

This clonotype was seen repeatedly, ten times or more. The chain links TRBV7-2 to TRBJ1-5; possible D gene TRBD1, 6 bases. Germline CDR1 and CDR2: SGHTA and FQGNSA. V gave up 1 base and J gave up 5 bases, with 9 bases separating them. The CDR3 runs 14 residues. The CDR3 loop is CASSLVEGDQPQHF. The DNA for the CDR3 is TGTGCCAGCAGCTTAGTTGAGGGGGATCAGCCCCAGCATTTT. The whole variable domain, remainder taken from reference TRBV7-2 and TRBJ1-5, is GAGVSQSPSNKVTEKGKDVELRCDPISGHTALYWYRQSLGQGLEFLIYFQGNSAPDKSGLPSDRFSAERTGGSVSTLTIQRTQQEDSAVYLCASSLVEGDQPQHFGDGTRLSIL.

The chain combines TRBV12-3 or TRBV12-4 with TRBJ1-6; D is possibly TRBD1 (6 bases). This CDR3 comprises 15 residues. The germline V and J ends were trimmed by 4 bases and 11 bases, with 18 bases remaining between them. CDR3 protein: CASSWGQGFSTPLHF. CDR3 nucleotides: TGTGCCAGCAGTTGGGGGCAGGGGTTCTCGACACCCCTCCACTTT.

The chain links TRBV7-6 to TRBJ2-7; perhaps TRBD1 as D (6 bases). The CDR3 covers 13 residues. The V gene lost 5 bases and the J gene lost 2 bases, with 10 bases spanning the gap. The germline CDR1 and CDR2 sequences are SGHVS and FNYEAQ. CDR3 region: CASSPRQAYEQYF. The CDR3 nucleotides are TGTGCCAGCAGCCCGAGACAGGCCTACGAGCAGTACTTC.

The chain has TRBV27 and TRBJ1-1; D gene uncertain. Trimming left V 4 bases short and J 2 bases short, with 8 bases between. The CDR3 totals 13 residues. The germline V gene encodes CDR1 MNHEY and CDR2 SMNVEV (reference sequence). CDR3 sequence reads: CASSYYKNTEAFF. The CDR3 DNA reads as TGTGCCAGCAGTTATTACAAAAACACTGAAGCTTTCTTT.

The rearrangement links TRBV5-5 to TRBJ2-4; possibly TRBD1 for D (6 bases). With 7 bases removed from V and 6 bases from J, the gap between germline ends came to 17 bases. The CDR3 spans 14 residues. Germline values: CDR1 SGHKS, CDR2 YYEKEE (reference sequence). The CDR3 spells CASQGLFGGNIQYF. The CDR3 DNA sequence: TGTGCCAGCCAGGGGCTTTTTGGGGGAAACATTCAGTACTTC.

The chain combines TRBV5-6 with TRBJ2-3; D unclear. Trimming stripped 5 bases from V and 5 bases from J, with 15 bases between. Germline V gives CDR1 SGHDT, CDR2 YYEEEE. This CDR3 is 14 amino acids long. This chain's CDR3 is CASSSDLSGDTQYF. The CDR3 coding sequence is TGTGCCAGCAGTTCGGACCTGAGTGGAGATACGCAGTATTTT.

CDR3 bases: TGTGCCAGCAGTTCGGACAGGGGTCTCGACGAGCAGTACTTC. Translating it yields CASSSDRGLDEQYF. The chain recombines TRBV12-3 or TRBV12-4 with TRBJ2-7; 9 nucleotides match TRBD1. This CDR3 spans 14 amino acids. Trimming at V came to 4 bases and at J to 5 bases, leaving 6 bases not matched to a gene.

The sample holds many counts of this clonotype. V gene TRBV5-4 combines with J gene TRBJ2-7, with 7 bases that match TRBD1. The CDR3 is 12 amino acids. Germline CDR1 is SGHNT and CDR2 is YYREEE (reference sequence). V gave up 3 bases and J gave up 6 bases; unmatched junction bases: 3. CDR3 in DNA: TGTGCCAGCAGCTCGACAGGGCTCGAGCAGTACTTC. Translation gives CASSSTGLEQYF.

This chain links TRBV5-6 with TRBJ1-1; maybe TRBD1 (6 bases). The germline CDR1 and CDR2 sequences are SGHDT and YYEEEE. V was clipped by 4 bases and J by 11 bases, with 21 bases between them. This CDR3 is 14 amino acids long. The CDR3 nucleotides read TGTGCCAGCAGCAGTTGGACAGAGTCGGGTAGGGCTTTCTTT. Translation: CASSSWTESGRAFF.

This sequence joins TRBV20-1 and TRBJ1-5; D is possibly TRBD1 (6 bases). Looked up from germline, CDR1 is DFQATT and CDR2 is SNEGSKA (reference sequence). The CDR3 contains 15 residues. Trimming cost V 2 bases and J 6 bases, with 17 bases left between them. This CDR3 reads CSARTSSGTIQPQHF. DNA of the CDR3: TGCAGTGCTAGAACAAGTTCAGGGACAATTCAGCCCCAGCATTTT.

The chain links TRBV4-1 to TRBJ1-5; D remains unclear. Per germline, CDR1 MGHRA and CDR2 YSYEKL. The CDR3 has 16 residues. V lost 5 bases and J 5 bases, leaving 19 bases between the germline ends. The CDR3 is CASSARSGSFDQPQHF. Written as DNA, the CDR3 is TGCGCCAGCAGCGCAAGATCGGGAAGTTTCGATCAGCCCCAGCATTTT.

This clonotype was counted ten times or more. The chain joins TRBV4-1 to TRBJ2-7; TRBD1 matches 8 bases. With 0 bases clipped from V and 6 bases from J, the junction kept 7 bases outside the gene matches. Germline V CDR1 and CDR2: MGHRA, YSYEKL. This CDR3 comprises 15 residues. The CDR3 bases are TGCGCCAGCAGCCAAGATCCAACAGGGGGACTCGAGCAGTACTTC. Translated: CASSQDPTGGLEQYF.

This rearrangement joins TRBV7-3 to TRBJ2-2, with 8 bases fitting TRBD1. With V trimmed by 0 bases and J by 1 base, 13 bases remained unmatched. This CDR3 contains 20 residues. The germline V gene has CDR1 SGHTA and CDR2 FQGTGA. For the CDR3, the DNA is TGTGCCAGCAGCTTAACTGTTTGGCGGACAGGGTTCGAGAACACCGGGGAGCTGTTTTTT. As protein: CASSLTVWRTGFENTGELFF.

V usage is TRBV9 and J usage is TRBJ2-3, with D maybe TRBD1 (6 bases). This CDR3 has 13 amino acids. Germline V gives CDR1 SGDLS, CDR2 YYNGEE. V lost 4 bases, J lost 8 bases, and 14 bases lay in between. CDR3 coding DNA: TGTGCCAGCAGCCCACCCTTACAGGGTACGCAGTATTTT. Translated: CASSPPLQGTQYF. Full variable domain (remainder filled in from reference TRBV9 and TRBJ2-3): DSGVTQTPKHLITATGQRVTLRCSPRSGDLSVYWYQQSLDQGLQFLIQYYNGEERAKGNILERFSAQQFPDLHSELNLSSLELGDSALYFCASSPPLQGTQYFGPGTRLTVL.

The chain joins TRBV6-1 to TRBJ1-4, with unresolved D. The ends were cut back, 6 bases at V and 10 bases at J, with 18 bases in the middle. The CDR3 runs to 14 residues. From germline, CDR1 is MNHNS and CDR2 SASEGT. For the CDR3, the DNA is TGTGCCAGCAGCCCGACCGCAACCTCGGGAAAACTGTTTTTT. It is translated as CASSPTATSGKLFF.

This chain joins TRBV5-1 and TRBJ1-2; TRBD1 matches at 7 bases. CDR1 SGHRS and CDR2 YFSETQ come from the germline V gene. This CDR3 is built from 13 residues. The ends lost 8 bases at V and 7 bases at J; junction bases unmatched: 11. This CDR3 is CARPGQTGGGYTF. The CDR3 DNA is TGCGCCAGACCGGGACAGACCGGAGGTGGCTACACCTTC.

The gene calls are TRBV6-5 and TRBJ1-6, with a possible D match to TRBD1 (5 bases). V was clipped by 2 bases and J by 8 bases, with 13 bases between them. The CDR3 loop spans 15 amino acids. Germline values: CDR1 MNHEY, CDR2 SVGAGI. The CDR3 nucleotides read TGTGCCAGCAGTTACATCAGGGTGGTAGATTCACCCCTCCACTTT. Translating it yields CASSYIRVVDSPLHF.

This clonotype has only a few counts. V gene TRBV5-1 combines with J gene TRBJ1-3; D gene ambiguous. The V gene lost 0 bases and the J gene lost 0 bases, with 10 bases spanning the gap. The CDR3 covers 16 residues. Germline V lookup: CDR1 SGHRS, CDR2 YFSETQ. The CDR3 coding sequence is TGCGCCAGCAGCTTGGATCTGACGGTCTCTGGAAACACCATATATTTT. Its translation: CASSLDLTVSGNTIYF. The full variable domain, with the rest looked up from reference TRBV5-1 and TRBJ1-3, is KAGVTQTPRYLIKTRGQQVTLSCSPISGHRSVSWYQQTPGQGLQFLFEYFSETQRNKGNFPGRFSGRQFSNSRSEMNVSTLELGDSALYLCASSLDLTVSGNTIYFGEGSWLTVV.

This clonotype turned up a few times. The rearrangement uses TRBV7-9 and TRBJ1-2, with D uncertain. Trimming took off 1 base at V and 4 bases at J, with 19 bases between the two ends. The CDR3 contains 17 residues. Looked up from germline, CDR1 is SEHNR and CDR2 is FQNEAQ (reference sequence). CDR3 DNA sequence: TGTGCCAGCAGCTTAGGACCCCCAGGCCGTCGGGCCTATGGCTACACCTTC. It encodes CASSLGPPGRRAYGYTF.

The gene calls are TRBV10-3 and TRBJ1-1, with no clear D. CDR1 and CDR2 from the germline V gene are ENHRY and SYGVKD. CDR3 length: 13 amino acids. The V gene lost 10 bases and the J gene lost 5 bases, with 17 bases spanning the gap. This CDR3 reads CANKEESETEAFF. The CDR3 nucleotides are TGTGCCAACAAAGAGGAGTCAGAGACTGAAGCTTTCTTT.

This clonotype was counted a single time. The chain employs TRBV5-1 and TRBJ2-3; possibly TRBD2 for D (5 bases). The CDR3 spans 15 residues. V was clipped by 1 base and J by 0 bases, with 9 bases between them. Germline CDR1 reads SGHRS; CDR2 reads YFSETQ. The CDR3 sequence: CASSLNGVSTDTQYF. Here the CDR3 DNA reads TGCGCCAGCAGCTTGAACGGGGTTAGCACAGATACGCAGTATTTT.

This clonotype has just a few counts. V gene TRBV7-3 combines with J gene TRBJ2-2; D ambiguous. Trimming shortened V by 5 bases and J by 5 bases, and 9 bases separated the two germline ends. This CDR3 spans 13 amino acids. Per the germline V gene, CDR1 is SGHTA and CDR2 is FQGTGA. This CDR3 reads CASSPKNTGELFF. In nucleotides, the CDR3 is TGTGCCAGCAGCCCGAAGAATACCGGGGAGCTGTTTTTT.

This clonotype was seen more than once but under ten times. The chain uses TRBV20-1 and TRBJ2-7; perhaps TRBD2 as D (6 bases). CDR3 size: 15 residues. The ends were cut back, 7 bases at V and 2 bases at J, with 21 bases in the middle. Germline V gene sequence: CDR1 DFQATT, CDR2 SNEGSKA (reference sequence). The CDR3 sequence: CSVSSGGATTYEQYV. As DNA, the CDR3 is TGCAGTGTATCGTCTGGCGGGGCTACAACCTACGAGCAGTACGTC.

Only a few counts were recorded for this clonotype. J is TRBJ1-2 and V is TRBV20-1; D remains unclear. CDR1 is DFQATT and CDR2 is SNEGSKA in the germline V gene (reference sequence). V lost 3 bases and J 4 bases, leaving 9 bases between the germline ends. This CDR3 contains 12 residues. Written as DNA, the CDR3 is TGCAGTGCTAGTAGGGCAGGCTATGGCTACACCTTC. It codes for CSASRAGYGYTF.

This clonotype was found a few times. The chain combines TRBV6-1 with TRBJ2-1, with D uncertain. Trimming stripped 7 bases from V and 7 bases from J, with 14 bases between. The germline V gene has CDR1 MNHNS and CDR2 SASEGT. This CDR3 is 13 amino acids long. DNA of the CDR3: TGTGCCAGCACCCGCGACCAGAGGAATGAGCAGTTCTTC. Its translation is CASTRDQRNEQFF.

The chain has TRBV6-5 and TRBJ1-1; 8 bases are a match to TRBD1. The V gene end was trimmed by 2 bases and the J gene end by 6 bases; junction bases not matched to a gene: 5. CDR1 is MNHEY and CDR2 is SVGAGI in the germline V gene. The CDR3 loop spans 14 amino acids. As DNA, the CDR3 is TGTGCCAGCAGTTACCAAGGACAGGGCTCTGAAGCTTTCTTT. Translation: CASSYQGQGSEAFF.

This clonotype was picked up a small number of times. The J gene is TRBJ2-2, the V gene TRBV7-2; weak D call: TRBD1 (5 bases). Per the germline V gene, CDR1 is SGHTA and CDR2 is FQGNSA. Trimming cost V 6 bases and J 7 bases, with 15 bases left between them. CDR3 length: 14 residues. CDR3 residues: CASSPSRVNGELFF. The CDR3 region has the DNA TGTGCCAGCAGTCCTTCCAGGGTGAACGGGGAGCTGTTTTTT.

This clonotype has just a few counts. This chain links TRBV2 with TRBJ2-3, with no clear D. V dropped 3 bases and J dropped 6 bases, with 13 bases sitting between them. The CDR3 length is 14 residues. CDR1 and CDR2 (germline): SNHLY, FYNNEI. The CDR3 nucleotides are TGTGCCAGCAGTGACGCGTACGTGGGGGATACGCAGTATTTT. Translating it yields CASSDAYVGDTQYF.

The V gene is TRBV30, the J gene TRBJ2-7, with 8 bases fitting TRBD1. This CDR3 is 14 amino acids long. CDR1 and CDR2 from the germline V gene are GTSNPN and SVGIG (reference sequence). J lost 3 bases, V lost 0 bases, and 4 bases had no gene match. The DNA for the CDR3 is TGTGCCTGGAGTGTTCAGGACAGGGTCTACGAGCAGTACTTC. Translation gives CAWSVQDRVYEQYF.

The chain recombines TRBV7-2 with TRBJ2-7; tentatively, D is TRBD1 or TRBD2 (5 bases each). This CDR3 is built from 13 residues. The V end was cut by 8 bases, the J end by 6 bases, with 17 bases between. Looked up from germline, CDR1 is SGHTA and CDR2 is FQGNSA. Written as DNA, the CDR3 is TGTGCCAGCTCCCGAGGGGATCTGCGCGAGCAGTACTTC. Its protein product is CASSRGDLREQYF.